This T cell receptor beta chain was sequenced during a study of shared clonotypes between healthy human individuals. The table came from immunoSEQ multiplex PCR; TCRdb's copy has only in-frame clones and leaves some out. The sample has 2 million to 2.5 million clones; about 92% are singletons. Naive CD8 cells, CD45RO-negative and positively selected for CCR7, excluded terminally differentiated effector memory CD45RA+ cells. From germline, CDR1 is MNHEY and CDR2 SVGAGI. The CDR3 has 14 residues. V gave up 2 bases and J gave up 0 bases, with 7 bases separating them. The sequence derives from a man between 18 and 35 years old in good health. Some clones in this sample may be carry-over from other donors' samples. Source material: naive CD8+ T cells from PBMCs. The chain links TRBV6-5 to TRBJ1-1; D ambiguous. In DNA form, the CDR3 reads TGTGCCAGCAGTTACCAGAGGCTGAACACTGAAGCTTTCTTT. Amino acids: CASSYQRLNTEAFF.